The following is a T cell receptor (beta chain) sequence with its context. Its matching antigen is unknown. Other DNA sequences within the sample encode an identical CDR3. This specimen comes from a study of T cell responses to AZD1222 COVID-19 vaccine. Findings and caveats of the study: Once two AZD1222 doses were given, Spike-specific TCR breadth and depth went up. Donors, mostly white British, included more females; clonal diversity was possibly underestimated.

TCRdb's table, derived via immunoSEQ multiplex PCR, lists solely in-frame clones and lacks some. The repertoire has around 110,000 clones, about 88% of them found once; the top ten carry 7.5%. The TCR originated in an adult in good health. Sequenced material: peripheral blood, taken on day 0 of AZD1222 vaccination.

CDR3 in DNA: TGTGCCAGCAGCGTAGAGGGGAGTACCGGGGAGCTGTTTTTT. Protein: CASSVEGSTGELFF. V gene TRBV9 combines with J gene TRBJ2-2, with D possibly called TRBD1 or TRBD2 (5 bases each). Germline V gene data show CDR1 as SGDLS and CDR2 as YYNGEE. V lost 0 bases and J lost 5, with 8 bases in between. CDR3 length: 14 residues. Drawing the rest from reference TRBV9 and TRBJ2-2, the complete variable domain is DSGVTQTPKHLITATGQRVTLRCSPRSGDLSVYWYQQSLDQGLQFLIQYYNGEERAKGNILERFSAQQFPDLHSELNLSSLELGDSALYFCASSVEGSTGELFFGEGSRLTVL.